This T cell receptor (delta chain) is drawn from a study of gamma-delta T cells after stem cell transplantation. TCRdb reapplied CATT to the RT-PCR reads. The repertoire holds 2,000 to 2,500 delta-chain clones, about 5% seen once, with 30% to 40% in the top ten. This clone was found a few times. The CDR3 spans 20 residues. J was trimmed by 2 bases and V by 0 bases; bases with no gene match: 20. CDR1 and CDR2 from the germline V gene are GEAIGNYY and EKD. This TCR was sampled from a human donor. It is not recorded whose cells these are; they may come from a transplant donor. The sequencing input was gamma-delta T cells. V is TRDV2 and J is TRDJ1, with TRDD3 identical over 7 bases. The CDR3 region is CACDTVDPAGGRKGTDKLIF. CDR3 coding DNA: TGTGCCTGTGACACCGTCGATCCGGCTGGGGGTCGAAAGGGGACCGATAAACTCATCTTT.